This T cell receptor (beta chain) was identified during a study of shared clonotypes between healthy human individuals. Assay: immunoSEQ multiplex PCR; the TCRdb copy retains only in-frame clones and omits some. The sample records roughly 2.4 million clones, 90% to 96% being singletons. The CDR3 contains 10 residues. V lost 3 bases and J lost 11, with 8 bases in between. Germline CDR1 and CDR2: DFQATT and SNEGSKA (reference sequence). The clonotype comes from a man aged 18 to 29 in good health. The chain recombines TRBV20-1 with TRBJ2-1; D remains unclear. The sample taken for sequencing was naive CD4+ T cells sorted from blood. Subset: CD45RA+ positively selected. CDR3 residues: CSASTDQQFF. CDR3 DNA: TGCAGTGCTAGCACGGACCAGCAGTTCTTC.